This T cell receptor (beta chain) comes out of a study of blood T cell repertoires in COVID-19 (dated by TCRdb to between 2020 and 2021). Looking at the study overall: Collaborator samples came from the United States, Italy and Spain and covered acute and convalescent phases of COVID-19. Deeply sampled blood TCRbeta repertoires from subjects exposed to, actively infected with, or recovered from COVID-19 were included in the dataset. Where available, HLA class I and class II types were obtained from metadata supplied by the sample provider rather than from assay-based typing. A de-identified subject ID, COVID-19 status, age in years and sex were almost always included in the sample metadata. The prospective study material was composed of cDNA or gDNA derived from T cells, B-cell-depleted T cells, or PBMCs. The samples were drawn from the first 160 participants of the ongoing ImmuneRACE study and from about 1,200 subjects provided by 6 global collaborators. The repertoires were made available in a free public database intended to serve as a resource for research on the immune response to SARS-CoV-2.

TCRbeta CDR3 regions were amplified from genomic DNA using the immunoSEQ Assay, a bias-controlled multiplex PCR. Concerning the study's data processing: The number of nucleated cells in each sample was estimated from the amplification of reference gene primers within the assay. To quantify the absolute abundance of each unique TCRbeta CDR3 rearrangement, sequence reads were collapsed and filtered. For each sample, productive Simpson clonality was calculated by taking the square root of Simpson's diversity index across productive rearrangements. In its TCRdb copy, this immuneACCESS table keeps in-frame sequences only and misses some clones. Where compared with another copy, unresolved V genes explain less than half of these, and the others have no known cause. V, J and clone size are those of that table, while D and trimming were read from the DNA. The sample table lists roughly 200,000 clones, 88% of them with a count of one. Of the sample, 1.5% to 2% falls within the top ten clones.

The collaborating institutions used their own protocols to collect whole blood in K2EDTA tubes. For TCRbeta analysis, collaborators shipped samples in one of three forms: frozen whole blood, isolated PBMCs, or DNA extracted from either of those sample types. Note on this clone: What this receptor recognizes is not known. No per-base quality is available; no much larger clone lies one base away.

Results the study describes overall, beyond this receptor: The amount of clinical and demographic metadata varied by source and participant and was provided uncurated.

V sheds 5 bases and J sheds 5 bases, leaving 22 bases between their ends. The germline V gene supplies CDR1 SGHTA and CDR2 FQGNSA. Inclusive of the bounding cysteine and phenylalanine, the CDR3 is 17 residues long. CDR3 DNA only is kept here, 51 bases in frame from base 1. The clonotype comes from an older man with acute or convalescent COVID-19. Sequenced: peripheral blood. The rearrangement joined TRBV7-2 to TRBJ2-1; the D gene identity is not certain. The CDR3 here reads CASSLSSRSILNNEQFF. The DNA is TGTGCCAGCAGCCTCTCTTCGCGGAGCATCCTCAACAATGAGCAGTTCTTC.